The clone carrying this T cell receptor beta chain was seen only a few times. The antigen is not known. V lost 4 bases and J lost 4; bases outside the gene matches: 3. The CDR3 has 14 residues. Germline V gives CDR1 SGHDT, CDR2 YYEEEE. These data belong to a study of T cells after yellow fever vaccination. Study observations and caveats: Among all clonotypes, a small share was observed in both CD4 and CD8 compartments.

The study made its TCR cDNA through 5'RACE template switching. That step introduced a universal primer site along with UMIs. MiXCR, applied by TCRdb to the 5' RACE reads, yields one record per CDR3 protein. The top ten hold just under 20% of the sample, which has around 310,000 distinct CDR3 sequences, approximately 4.5% seen once. The sequence was obtained from a young man who received the YFV17D yellow fever vaccine. V is TRBV5-6 and J is TRBJ2-3; TRBD2 matches 10 bases. The specimen comprised PBMCs, sampled 15 days after the yellow fever booster vaccination. CDR3 bases: TGTGCCAGCAGCATTGGGACTAGCGCAGATACGCAGTATTTT. Protein: CASSIGTSADTQYF. The entire variable domain, with the rest obtained from reference TRBV5-6 and TRBJ2-3, is as follows: DAGVTQSPTHLIKTRGQQVTLRCSPKSGHDTVSWYQQALGQGPQFIFQYYEEEERQRGNFPDRFSGHQFPNYSSELNVNALLLGDSALYLCASSIGTSADTQYFGPGTRLTVL.